This TCR beta chain was documented in a study of blood T cell repertoires in COVID-19. Sequenced by immunoSEQ multiplex PCR; TCRdb stores in-frame clones only, minus some. The sample contains 450,000 or so clones, roughly 88% of which appear only once. Membership in each cohort depended on participant-reported clinical history. Germline V gene data show CDR1 as SGHKS and CDR2 as YYEKEE (reference sequence). CDR3 length: 13 amino acids. The V and J ends lost 3 bases and 6 bases respectively, with 11 bases between them. Sequencing was performed on PBMCs or T cells enriched from blood (not recorded which). V and J are TRBV5-5 and TRBJ2-3, with D possibly being TRBD2 (6 bases). This TCR was sampled from a man aged 18 to 29 who had recovered from COVID-19. The CDR3 DNA reads TGTGCCAGCAGCTGGTCCGGGGGTGATACGCAGTATTTT. This codes for CASSWSGGDTQYF.